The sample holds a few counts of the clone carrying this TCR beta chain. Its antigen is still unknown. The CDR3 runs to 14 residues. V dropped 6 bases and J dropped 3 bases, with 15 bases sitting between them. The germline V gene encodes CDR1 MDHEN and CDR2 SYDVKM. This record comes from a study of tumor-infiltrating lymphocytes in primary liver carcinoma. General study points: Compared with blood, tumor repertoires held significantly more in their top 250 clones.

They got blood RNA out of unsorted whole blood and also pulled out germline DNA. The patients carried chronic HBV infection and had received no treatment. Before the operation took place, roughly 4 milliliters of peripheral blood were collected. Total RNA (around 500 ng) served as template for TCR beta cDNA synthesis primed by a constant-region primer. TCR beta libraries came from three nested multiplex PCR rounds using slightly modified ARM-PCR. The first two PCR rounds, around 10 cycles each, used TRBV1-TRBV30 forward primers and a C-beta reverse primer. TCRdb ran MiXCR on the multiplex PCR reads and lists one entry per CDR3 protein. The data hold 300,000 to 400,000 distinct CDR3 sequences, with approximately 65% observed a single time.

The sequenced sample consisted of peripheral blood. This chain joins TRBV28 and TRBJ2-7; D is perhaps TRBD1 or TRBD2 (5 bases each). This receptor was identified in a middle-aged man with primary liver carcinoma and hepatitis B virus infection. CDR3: CASSTSGRIYEQYF. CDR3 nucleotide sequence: TGTGCCAGCAGCACCTCGGGGCGGATCTACGAGCAGTACTTC.